In its sample, the clone carrying this T cell receptor (beta chain) was seen a few times. In the study's own analysis: Cell counts per sample came from amplifying reference gene primers. Generated by immunoSEQ multiplex PCR, the TCRdb table keeps only in-frame clones and is missing some. V and J calls and clone size are given by that table; D and trimming were obtained from the DNA. Among about 58,000 clones listed, roughly 90% were seen once. This entry comes from a study of blood T cell repertoires in COVID-19. The CDR3 extends over 16 amino acids. Germline V gene data show CDR1 as MDHEN and CDR2 as SYDVKM. V lost 5 bases, J lost 1 base, and 16 bases lay in between.

The receptor comes from a woman between 45 and 60 years old with active or convalescent COVID-19. Material: peripheral blood. The chain is built from TRBV28 and TRBJ2-3; no definite D call. CDR3 sequence (DNA): TGTGCCAGCAGTGGCCACACACTACAACGCACAGATACGCAGTATTTT. Translated: CASSGHTLQRTDTQYF.